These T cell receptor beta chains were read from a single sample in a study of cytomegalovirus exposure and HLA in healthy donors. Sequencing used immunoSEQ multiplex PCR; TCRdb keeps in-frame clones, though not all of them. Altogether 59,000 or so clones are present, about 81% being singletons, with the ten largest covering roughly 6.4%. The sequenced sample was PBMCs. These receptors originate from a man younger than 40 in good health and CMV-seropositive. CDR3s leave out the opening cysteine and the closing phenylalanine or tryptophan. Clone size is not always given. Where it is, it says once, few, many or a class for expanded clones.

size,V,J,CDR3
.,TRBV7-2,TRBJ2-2,ASSLGTIGELF
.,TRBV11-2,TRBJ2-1,ASSLGRVEQF
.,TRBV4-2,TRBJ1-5,ASSQDPLRGTYSNQPQH
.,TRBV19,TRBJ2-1,ASSINFVGTSSGGVYNEQF
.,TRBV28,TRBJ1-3,ASSLLGRGSGNTIY
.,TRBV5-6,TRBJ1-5,ASSLGGQGGSFQPQH
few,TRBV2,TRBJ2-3,ASNYRGPDTQY
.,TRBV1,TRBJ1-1,TSSQGTGNTEAF
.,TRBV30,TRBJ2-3,AWSREVSRTDTQY
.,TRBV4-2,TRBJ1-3,ASSQQTVSSGNTIY
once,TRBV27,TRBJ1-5,ASSFTGNQPQH
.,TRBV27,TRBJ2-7,ASKPTGRSYEQY
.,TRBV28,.,ASRVTFSYEQY
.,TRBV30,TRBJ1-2,AWREGCGYT
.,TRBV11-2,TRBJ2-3,ASSFPGRDYRGTDTQY
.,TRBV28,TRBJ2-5,AIKRPQGRETQY
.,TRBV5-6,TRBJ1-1,ASSTGLMNTEAF
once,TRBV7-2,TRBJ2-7,ASSLEVGSVIYEQY
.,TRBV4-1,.,ASSGLPEDEQY
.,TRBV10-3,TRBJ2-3,AISESRTDTQY
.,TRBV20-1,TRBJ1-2,SALRDQGYT
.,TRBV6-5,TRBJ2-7,ASSYSTEGFRYEQY
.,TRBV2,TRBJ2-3,ASSIADTQY
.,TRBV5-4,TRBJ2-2,ASSPLDSPGGELF
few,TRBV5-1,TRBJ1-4,ASRETTATNEKLF
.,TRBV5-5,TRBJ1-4,ASSAQGIKEKLF
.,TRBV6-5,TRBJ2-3,ASRLDPGRRDTQY
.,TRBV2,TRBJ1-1,ASSTGGNTEAF
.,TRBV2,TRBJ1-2,ASSVRGVANYGYT
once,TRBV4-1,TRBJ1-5,ASSQVVGVGQPQH
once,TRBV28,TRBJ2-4,ATRGTPGKNIQY
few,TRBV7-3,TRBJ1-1,ASSLGEGAEAF
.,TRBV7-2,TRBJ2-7,ASSRGWEGRYEQY
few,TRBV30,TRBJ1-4,AYSRTGTNEKLF
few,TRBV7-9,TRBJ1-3,ASSPNSVGNTIY
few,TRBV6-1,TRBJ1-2,ASSDQGTGGRGFGYT
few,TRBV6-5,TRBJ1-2,ASSYSSRDYGYT
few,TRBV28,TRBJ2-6,ASSFSAPSGANVLT
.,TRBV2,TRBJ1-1,ASSERRDTAGAF
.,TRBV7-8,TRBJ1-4,ASRARRHDGEKLF
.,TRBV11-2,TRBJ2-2,ASSLVTGTSDANTGELF
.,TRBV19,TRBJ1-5,APIDQPQH
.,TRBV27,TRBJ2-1,ASSPPWGGARNEQF
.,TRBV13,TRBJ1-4,ASSLESGTAGTNEKLF
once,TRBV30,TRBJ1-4,AWQTGGWANEKLF
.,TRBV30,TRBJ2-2,AWNRVAGELF
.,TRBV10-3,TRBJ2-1,AISESASGVYNEQF
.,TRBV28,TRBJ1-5,ASTDRGVQPQH
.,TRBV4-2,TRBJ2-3,ASSQGSGAFQY
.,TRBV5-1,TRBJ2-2,ASSRPGGDSTNTGELF